This T cell receptor beta chain was recorded in a study of regulatory T cells in long-lasting Graves disease (dated by TCRdb to the early 2020s). The study in broad terms: Persistent Graves' disease was defined as antithyroid drug treatment for over 5 years with persistently positive TSH receptor autoantibodies. Peripheral blood TCR sequencing and RNA sequencing compared persistent Graves' disease patients with newly diagnosed Graves' disease patients. The study took place in China and was registered as a clinical trial. A total of roughly 35 samples underwent TCR sequencing: some 13 from persistent and about 20 from newly diagnosed Graves' disease patients. Persistent Graves' disease patients in the clinical cohort had taken antithyroid drugs for about 9.7 years on average.

The library was made by multiplex PCR. Sequencing used an Illumina HiSeq 4000. CDR3 regions were amplified by Arm-PCR with iRepertoire HTBI primers to construct TCR beta libraries. PCR products were gel purified before sequencing. From the authors' description of their analysis: Gene usage analysis of CDR3 amino acid clonotypes used the 55 to 80 TRBV and around 14 TRBJ segments found across samples. COPE and FqMerger were used to merge filtered high-quality paired reads into contigs. Contigs were aligned with BLAST to IMGT TRBV, TRBD and TRBJ reference genes, and CDR3 was defined per IMGT. Clonotypes above 0.1% frequency were classified as highly expanded clones. Repertoire diversity was measured by Shannon entropy, and V-J evenness by the Gini coefficient. Public clonotypes were defined as clonotypes shared by more than one individual. TCRdb ran its own pipeline on the public reads, namely fastp trimming at Q25 and MiXCR clone calling, and kept in-frame beta chains. Each CDR3 protein appears once, grouped with its most common genes and DNA. In this record, the V and J calls reflect TCRdb's handling and not the investigators' own analysis. The sample has 350,000 to 450,000 distinct CDR3 sequences on record, about 21% of them singletons. More than 13% of the sample goes to the ten largest clones.

General study outcomes and caveats: As a limitation, the authors acknowledged that the small sample size may reduce accuracy. Sequencing and analysis were restricted to the TCR beta chain. Persistent patients shared more public clonotypes among themselves (under 3,000) than newly diagnosed patients did (more than 950). The study examined only peripheral blood because the primary lesion, thyroid tissue, could not be accessed. Preferential use of TRBV28, TRBJ1-2 and TRBJ2-5 was observed in persistent disease, whereas TRBV20-1 and TRBJ2-1 were favored in newly diagnosed disease. Compared with newly diagnosed patients, persistent Graves' disease patients had lower TCR Shannon entropy and fewer highly expanded clones, which suggests clonal expansion.

V and J lose 5 bases and 8 bases, and a span of 12 bases separates them. CDR1 and CDR2, per the germline V gene (reference sequence), are DFQATT and SNEGSKA. From the cysteine through the phenylalanine, the CDR3 covers 11 amino acids. Of all the DNA, just the CDR3 is kept, 33 bases in frame from base 1. Comments on this clonotype: Its antigen has not been determined. One base away there is no much larger clone; base qualities are not given.

In the paper's terms, the time point label means: persistent/refractory GD, antithyroid drugs over 5 years with positive TRAb. RNA was extracted from PBMCs in TRIzol for both TCR sequencing and RNA sequencing. The diagnosis of Graves' disease followed American Thyroid Association guidelines. Recruitment of patients was carried out at an endocrinology department in Xi'an, China. Each patient gave around 9.2 milliliters of peripheral blood, collected in an EDTA anticoagulant tube. Ficoll Paque Plus density gradient separation was used to isolate PBMCs, and no further T cell sorting was done. RNA quality was checked with an Agilent 2100 Bioanalyzer and agarose gel, and concentration with a NanoDrop 2000.

This material consisted of peripheral blood mononuclear cells (PBMCs), taken when the disease was refractory, from a patient treated with antithyroid drugs. The chain joins TRBV20-1 to TRBJ1-1; too little of a D gene remains to name it. The sequence was obtained from a female donor with Graves disease. The CDR3 protein is CSAVPDGEAFF. The DNA sequence reads TGCAGTGCTGTCCCGGACGGGGAAGCTTTCTTT.